This T cell receptor (beta chain) was found in a study of blood T cell repertoires in COVID-19. Study details: Material from acute and convalescent COVID-19 was sourced from the United States, Italy and Spain. PBMCs, B-cell-depleted T cells, or T cells provided the cDNA or gDNA that made up the material.

V gave up 5 bases and J gave up 4 bases; unmatched junction bases: 6. Germline V lookup: CDR1 ENHRY, CDR2 SYGVKD. The CDR3 has 16 residues. Per the original data handling: It was from reference gene primer amplification that nucleated cell counts were estimated. Assay used: immunoSEQ multiplex PCR; TCRdb lists only in-frame clones, some missing. V and J calls and clone size come straight from that table; D and trimming were deduced from the DNA. The table includes 55,000 to 65,000 clones, just over 85% detected once. The sequenced material came from peripheral blood. The J gene is TRBJ2-1, the V gene TRBV10-3; 12 nucleotides line up with TRBD2. The TCR was taken from a man aged 60 to 69 with acute or convalescent COVID-19. CDR3 DNA sequence: TGTGCCATCAGTCCCAGGACTAGCGGGATGTACAATGAGCAGTTCTTC. Translated: CAISPRTSGMYNEQFF.